This T cell receptor (beta chain) was sequenced for a study of cytomegalovirus exposure and HLA in healthy donors. The study, taken as a whole, reports: A later analysis appeared to link common viral pathogens to several of the most significant clusters. Analysis was carried out at a later point, and it linked a missense DCLRE1C variant to TCR beta V- and J-gene trimming. In a later analysis, CMV-associated beta chains were mostly HLA-associated, it appeared.

CDR1 is MNHNS and CDR2 is SASEGT in the germline V gene. Trimming cost V 6 bases and J 5 bases; bases outside gene matches: 12. The CDR3 is 15 amino acids. Concerning this clone itself: What it binds is not known.

The PCR ran on 60 Vbeta and 13 Jbeta primers. In the authors' workflow: The authors later counted roughly 77 million unique TCR beta chains, approximately 12 million of them shared. Sequencing was performed with immunoSEQ multiplex PCR; in TCRdb, only in-frame clones are kept and a portion is missing. D and trimming come from the DNA, and the V and J calls and clone size come from that table. The sample has about 96,000 clones, 55% to 75% seen once; the top ten hold roughly 3.2%. Material for sequencing was PBMCs. The chain employs TRBV6-1 and TRBJ1-1, with 7 bases lining up with TRBD1. The clonotype comes from a man in his 60s in good health and CMV-seronegative. The CDR3 region is CASRGKTGISTEAFF. The CDR3 DNA is TGTGCCAGCAGGGGAAAGACAGGGATAAGTACTGAAGCTTTCTTT.